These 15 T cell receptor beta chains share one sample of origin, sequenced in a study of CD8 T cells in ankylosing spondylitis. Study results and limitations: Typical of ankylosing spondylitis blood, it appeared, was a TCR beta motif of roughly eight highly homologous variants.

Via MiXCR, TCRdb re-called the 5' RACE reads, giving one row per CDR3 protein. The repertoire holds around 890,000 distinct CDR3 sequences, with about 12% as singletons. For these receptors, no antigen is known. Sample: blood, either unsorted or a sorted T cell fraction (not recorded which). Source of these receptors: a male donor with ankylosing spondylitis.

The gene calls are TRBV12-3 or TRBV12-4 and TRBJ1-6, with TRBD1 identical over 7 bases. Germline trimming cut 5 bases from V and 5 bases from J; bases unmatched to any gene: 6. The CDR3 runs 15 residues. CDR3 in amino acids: CASSASGQNNSPLHF. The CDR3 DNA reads TGTGCCAGCAGTGCGTCGGGACAGAATAATTCACCCCTCCACTTT.

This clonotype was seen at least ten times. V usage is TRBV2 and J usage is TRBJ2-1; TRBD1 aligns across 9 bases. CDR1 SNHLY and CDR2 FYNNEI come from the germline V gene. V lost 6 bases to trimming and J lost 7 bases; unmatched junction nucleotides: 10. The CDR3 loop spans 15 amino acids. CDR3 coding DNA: TGTGCCAGCAGCCCTCGTACAGGGGGCTCGAATGAGCAGTTCTTC. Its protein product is CASSPRTGGSNEQFF. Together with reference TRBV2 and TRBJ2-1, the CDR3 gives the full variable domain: EPEVTQTPSHQVTQMGQEVILRCVPISNHLYFYWYRQILGQKVEFLVSFYNNEISEKSEIFDDQFSVERPDGSNFTLKIRSTKLEDSAMYFCASSPRTGGSNEQFFGPGTRLTVL.

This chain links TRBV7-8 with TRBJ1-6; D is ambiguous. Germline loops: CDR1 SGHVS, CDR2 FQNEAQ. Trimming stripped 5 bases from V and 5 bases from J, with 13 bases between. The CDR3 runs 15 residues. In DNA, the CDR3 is TGTGCCAGCAGCCTACGGACTCACAATAATTCACCCCTCCACTTT. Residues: CASSLRTHNNSPLHF.

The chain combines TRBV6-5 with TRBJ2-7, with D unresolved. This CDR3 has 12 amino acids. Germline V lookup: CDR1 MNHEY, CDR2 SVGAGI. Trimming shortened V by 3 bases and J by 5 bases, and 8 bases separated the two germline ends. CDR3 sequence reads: CASSYRKDEQYF. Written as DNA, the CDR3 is TGTGCCAGCAGTTATCGCAAGGACGAGCAGTACTTC.

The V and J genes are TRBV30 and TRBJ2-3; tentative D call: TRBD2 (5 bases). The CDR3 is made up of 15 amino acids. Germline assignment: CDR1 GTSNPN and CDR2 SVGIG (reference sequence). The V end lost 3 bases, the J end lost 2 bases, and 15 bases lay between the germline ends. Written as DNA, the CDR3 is TGTGCCTGGAGCCGGGGTCAGTACCACACAGATACGCAGTATTTT. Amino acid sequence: CAWSRGQYHTDTQYF.

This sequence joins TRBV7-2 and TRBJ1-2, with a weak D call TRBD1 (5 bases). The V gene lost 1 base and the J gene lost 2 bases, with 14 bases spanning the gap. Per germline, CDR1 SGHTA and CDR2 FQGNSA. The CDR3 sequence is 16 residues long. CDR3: CASSLGALRGNYGYTF. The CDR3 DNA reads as TGTGCCAGCAGCTTAGGGGCCCTCCGGGGGAACTATGGCTACACCTTC.

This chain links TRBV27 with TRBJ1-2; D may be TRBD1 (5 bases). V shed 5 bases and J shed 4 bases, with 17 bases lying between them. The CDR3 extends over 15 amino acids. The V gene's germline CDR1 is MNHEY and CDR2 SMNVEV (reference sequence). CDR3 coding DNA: TGTGCCAGCAGTCTGGCCGGGGCGCAGGTCTATGGCTACACCTTC. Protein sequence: CASSLAGAQVYGYTF.

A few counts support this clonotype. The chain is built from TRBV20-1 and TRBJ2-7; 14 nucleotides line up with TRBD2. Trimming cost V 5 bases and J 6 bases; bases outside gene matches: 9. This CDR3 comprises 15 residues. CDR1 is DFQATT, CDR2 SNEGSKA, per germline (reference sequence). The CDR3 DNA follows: TGCAGTGCTGGGACTAGCGGGAGTGTCGTCTCCGAGCAGTACTTC. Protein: CSAGTSGSVVSEQYF.

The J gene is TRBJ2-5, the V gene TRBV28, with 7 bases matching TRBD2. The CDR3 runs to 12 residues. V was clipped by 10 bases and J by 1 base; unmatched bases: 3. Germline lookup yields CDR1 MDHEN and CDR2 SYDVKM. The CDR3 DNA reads TGTGCCACCAAGCGGGGCCAAGAGACCCAGTACTTC. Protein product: CATKRGQETQYF.

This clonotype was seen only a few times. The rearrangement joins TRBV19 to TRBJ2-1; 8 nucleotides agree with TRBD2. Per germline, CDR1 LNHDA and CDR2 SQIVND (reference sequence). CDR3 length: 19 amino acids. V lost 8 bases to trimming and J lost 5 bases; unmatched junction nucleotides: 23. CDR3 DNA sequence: TGTGCCAGTGAGTCACGAGTAGCGGGAAACTTTTATGGGAACAATGAGCAGTTCTTC. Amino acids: CASESRVAGNFYGNNEQFF.

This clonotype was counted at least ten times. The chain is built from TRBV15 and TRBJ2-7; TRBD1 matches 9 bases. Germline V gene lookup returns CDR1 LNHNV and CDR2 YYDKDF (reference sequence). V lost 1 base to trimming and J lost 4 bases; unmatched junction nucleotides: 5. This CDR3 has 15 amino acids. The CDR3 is CATSRGGTGIYEQYF. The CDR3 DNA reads TGTGCCACCAGCAGAGGAGGGACAGGGATTTACGAGCAGTACTTC.

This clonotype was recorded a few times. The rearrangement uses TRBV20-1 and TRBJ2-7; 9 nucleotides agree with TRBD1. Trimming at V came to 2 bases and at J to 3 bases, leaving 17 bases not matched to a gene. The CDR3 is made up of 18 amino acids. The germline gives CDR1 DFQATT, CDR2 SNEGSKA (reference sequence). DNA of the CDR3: TGCAGTGCTAGACCCCGGGACAGGGCCCTACAAGGGATCTACGAGCAGTACTTC. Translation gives CSARPRDRALQGIYEQYF.

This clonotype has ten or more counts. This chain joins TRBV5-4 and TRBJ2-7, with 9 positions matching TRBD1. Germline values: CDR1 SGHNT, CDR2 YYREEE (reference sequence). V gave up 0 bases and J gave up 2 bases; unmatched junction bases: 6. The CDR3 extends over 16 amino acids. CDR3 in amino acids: CASSLGDRDLTYEQYF. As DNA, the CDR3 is TGTGCCAGCAGCTTGGGGGACAGGGACCTTACCTACGAGCAGTACTTC.

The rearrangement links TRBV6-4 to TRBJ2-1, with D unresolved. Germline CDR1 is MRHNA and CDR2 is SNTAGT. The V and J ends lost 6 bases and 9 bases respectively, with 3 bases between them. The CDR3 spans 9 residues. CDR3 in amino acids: CASRPEQFF. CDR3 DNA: TGTGCCAGCAGACCTGAGCAGTTCTTC.

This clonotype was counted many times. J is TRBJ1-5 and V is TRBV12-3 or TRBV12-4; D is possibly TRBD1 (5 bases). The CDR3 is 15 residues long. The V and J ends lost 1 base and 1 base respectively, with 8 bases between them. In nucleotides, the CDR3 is TGTGCCAGCAGTTTAGACCGGGACAGCAATCAGCCCCAGCATTTT. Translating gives CASSLDRDSNQPQHF.